The entry below describes one TCR beta chain. What it binds is unknown. These data come from a study of TIL therapy for anti-PD-1-resistant metastatic lung cancer. Study context: Patients then received nivolumab; progressors got lymphodepletion, TIL and IL-2. Most patients had lung adenocarcinoma. Study conclusions and caveats: The baseline peripheral repertoire was partially replaced by infused TIL clonotypes that later decayed.

Time point specified: pre-treatment sample, taken before nivolumab and TIL therapy. Adults with stage 4 NSCLC were enrolled in a phase I trial. CDR3 size: 14 residues. V lost 6 bases to trimming and J lost 0 bases; unmatched junction nucleotides: 4. In germline, CDR1 is MNHEY, CDR2 SVGAGI. Sequencing used immunoSEQ v3. Profiled with immunoSEQ multiplex PCR; TCRdb holds only in-frame clones, not every one. The data contain around 59,000 clones, about 69% of them singletons. The material was blood, obtained at baseline. The TCR originated in a person aged 25 to 80 with non-small cell lung cancer. V and J are TRBV6-5 and TRBJ2-5, with 7 positions matching TRBD1. This chain's CDR3 is CASSPGQDQETQYF. The CDR3 coding sequence is TGTGCCAGCAGCCCAGGACAGGACCAAGAGACCCAGTACTTC.